A selection of T cell receptor beta chains follows, all from one sample in a study of T cells in Graves' hyperthyroidism and ophthalmopathy. TCRdb fed the multiplex PCR reads into MiXCR, producing one record per CDR3 protein. Of 400,000 to 550,000 distinct CDR3 sequences detected, approximately 24% appear once; the ten largest clones hold about 11%. Material: blood. Receptor source: a woman in her twenties or thirties with Graves' ophthalmopathy. The CDR3 runs from the conserved cysteine through the conserved F or W. A D gene is named only where the DNA matches it firmly. Rows give clone size only sometimes, using once, few, many, or a class for an expanded clone.

j_call d_call clone_size v_call cdr3_nt cdr3_aa
TRBJ2-5 TRBD2 many TRBV6-2/TRBV6-3 TGTGCCAGCGGTTACGGGACTAGGGCGCAGACCCAGTACTTC CASGYGTRAQTQYF
TRBJ2-7 TRBD1 many TRBV6-5 TGTGCCAGCAGTTACTCCTGGACAGGGCCCTCCTACGAGCAGTACTTC CASSYSWTGPSYEQYF
TRBJ2-7 TRBD2 many TRBV27 TGTGCCAGCAGCTACGGGACTAGGGGTTACGAGCAGTACTTC CASSYGTRGYEQYF
TRBJ1-1 NA NA TRBV6-2/TRBV6-3 TGTGCCAGCAGTTACTCGATACGCGGGGAGGGCCGCGAAAGTCGAGCTTTCTTT CASSYSIRGEGRESRAFF
TRBJ1-5 TRBD1 many TRBV7-8 TGTGCCAGCAGCTTACGCTTTCGCCAGGGGGGATGGCCCCAGCATTTT CASSLRFRQGGWPQHF
TRBJ1-5 NA many TRBV6-2/TRBV6-3 TGTGCCAGCAGTTACTCGTACTCCAATCAGCCCCAGCATTTT CASSYSYSNQPQHF
TRBJ1-1 NA many TRBV6-5 TGTGCCAGCAGTTACGAAACGGGCACTGAAGCTTTCTTT CASSYETGTEAFF
TRBJ1-5 NA many TRBV24-1 TGTGCCACCAGTGATGAGAGCAATCAGCCCCAGCATTTT CATSDESNQPQHF
TRBJ1-1 TRBD1 many TRBV6-5 TGTGCCAGCAGTACATTGACAGGGGCCGGGGACGCTGAAGCTTTCTTT CASSTLTGAGDAEAFF
TRBJ1-1 TRBD1 NA TRBV6-2/TRBV6-3 TGTGCCAGCAACACAGACAGGGGGCTTCGGGACACTGAAGCTTTCTTT CASNTDRGLRDTEAFF
TRBJ2-7 NA NA TRBV28 TGTGCCAGCAGTTTAGGATCGGTGGGCAGGGGTACCTACGAGCAGTACTTC CASSLGSVGRGTYEQYF
TRBJ1-3 NA NA TRBV15 TGTGCCACCAGCAGAGATCCTACTCATTTCAACACCATATATTTT CATSRDPTHFNTIYF
TRBJ1-2 TRBD1 few TRBV6-1 TGTGCCAGCAGTGATGGGACAGGGGGAAAATATGGCTACACCTTC CASSDGTGGKYGYTF
TRBJ2-2 NA NA TRBV24-1 TGTGCCACCAGTGATTCGCTGGGCCTCTACACCGGGGAGCTGTTTTTT CATSDSLGLYTGELFF
TRBJ1-5 NA NA TRBV10-1 TGCGCCAGCAGTGAGAGGGGGAATCAGCCCCAGCATTTT CASSERGNQPQHF
TRBJ1-5 TRBD1 many TRBV28 TGTGCCAGCAGATTCCGGGACAGGGTTCGACAGCCCCAGCATTTT CASRFRDRVRQPQHF
TRBJ1-6 NA many TRBV7-8 TGTGCCAGCAGCTTAGTGAAGGGCAATAATTCACCCCTCCACTTT CASSLVKGNNSPLHF
TRBJ2-5 TRBD2 many TRBV11-2 TGTGCCAGCAGCTCAGGACTAGCGGGGGGGGAGACCCAGTACTTC CASSSGLAGGETQYF
TRBJ1-2 NA NA TRBV5-1 TGCGCCAGCAGCCCCCCGGGGTTCCGACTGCTTAACTATGGCTACACCTTC CASSPPGFRLLNYGYTF
TRBJ2-7 NA NA TRBV7-3 TGTGCCAGCAGCCCGGGGGTATACTACGAGCAGTACTTC CASSPGVYYEQYF
TRBJ1-2 NA many TRBV5-1 TGCGCCAGCAGCTTGGGACGGAGTACTAACTATGGCTACACCTTC CASSLGRSTNYGYTF
TRBJ2-6 NA NA TRBV11-2 TGTGCCAGCAGCTTAGAGCCCCGCGGGGGCACATCTGGGGCCAACGTCCTGACTTTC CASSLEPRGGTSGANVLTF
TRBJ2-7 TRBD1 few TRBV3-1 TGTGCCAGCAGAAACGCAGGGGGCTCCCCCTACGAGCAGTACTTC CASRNAGGSPYEQYF
TRBJ1-1 TRBD1 many TRBV7-9 TGTGCCAGCAGCTTCGACAGGGAAGGGGCTGAAGCTTTCTTT CASSFDREGAEAFF
TRBJ2-7 NA many TRBV12-3/TRBV12-4 TGTGCCAGCAGTTTAGTAGTCTCCTACGAGCAGTACTTC CASSLVVSYEQYF
TRBJ2-7 NA once TRBV12-3/TRBV12-4 TGTGCCAGCAGTTTGTTTCCGTCCTACGAGCAGTACTTC CASSLFPSYEQYF
TRBJ1-2 TRBD1 many TRBV6-5 TGTGCCAGCAGTCGACAGGGGAAAAAACCTGGCTACACCTTC CASSRQGKKPGYTF
TRBJ1-1 NA many TRBV18 TGTGCCAGCTCACCATTGATGGGGAACACTGAAGCTTTCTTT CASSPLMGNTEAFF
TRBJ2-5 NA many TRBV7-2 TGTGCCAGCAGCCAGAAAGAGACCCAGTACTTC CASSQKETQYF
TRBJ2-2 NA NA TRBV2 TGTGCCAGCAGTGGTTCGACCGGGACCCAGTCCCCCGGGGAGCTGTTTTTT CASSGSTGTQSPGELFF
TRBJ1-2 NA many TRBV12-3/TRBV12-4 TGTGCCAGCAGTTCCCGGGAGTCGTATGGCTACACCTTC CASSSRESYGYTF
TRBJ1-1 TRBD1 many TRBV6-1 TGTGCCAGCAGGGAAGACAGGGGAAACACTGAAGCTTTCTTT CASREDRGNTEAFF
TRBJ1-5 NA many TRBV6-1 TGTGCCAGCAGCCCCTGGGGACTCCAGCCCCAGCATTTT CASSPWGLQPQHF
TRBJ2-7 NA NA TRBV5-1 TGCGCCAGCAGCTTGCTTCAAGGAGGAGTCTACGAGCAGTACTTC CASSLLQGGVYEQYF
TRBJ2-7 TRBD2 many TRBV30 TGTGCCGGAGGGGAGGGTTACGAGCAGTACTTC CAGGEGYEQYF
TRBJ1-6 NA NA TRBV3-1 TGTGCCAGCAGCCCCGATGGTGGTTCACCCCTCCACTTT CASSPDGGSPLHF
TRBJ2-7 NA NA TRBV14 TGTGCCAGCAGCCTATGGAACAGGGCACGCGAGCAGTACTTC CASSLWNRAREQYF
TRBJ2-7 NA many TRBV6-5 TGTGCCAGCAGTTACTCCCCGCCGACAGGACTGGCCCTCTACGAGCAGTACTTC CASSYSPPTGLALYEQYF
TRBJ2-7 NA many TRBV25-1 TGTGCCTCCCAGGACACCACCTTCTACGAGCAGTACTTC CASQDTTFYEQYF
TRBJ2-3 NA many TRBV29-1 TGCAGCGTTGATCACGTAGATACGCAGTATTTT CSVDHVDTQYF
TRBJ2-7 TRBD1 many TRBV7-2 TGTGCCAGCAGATCCGGGACAGGGAAGGACGAGCAGTACTTC CASRSGTGKDEQYF
TRBJ2-5 TRBD2 NA TRBV7-2 TGTGCCAGCACCCCTATGGTGGCGGGGGGAGGGGAGACCCAGTACTTC CASTPMVAGGGETQYF
TRBJ2-7 NA many TRBV18 TGTGCCAGCTCAACTTCCCGGGACGAGCAGTACTTC CASSTSRDEQYF
TRBJ1-2 NA many TRBV6-5 TGTGCCAGCAGTTCCGGGGTTCTATATGGCTACACCTTC CASSSGVLYGYTF
TRBJ2-2 TRBD1 NA TRBV11-2 TGTGCCAGCAGGGATCTGGACAGGGGGAACACCGGGGAGCTGTTTTTT CASRDLDRGNTGELFF
TRBJ2-3 NA few TRBV2 TGTGCCAGCAGTGACAGAGGCCAGATAGGAACAGATACGCAGTATTTT CASSDRGQIGTDTQYF
TRBJ2-7 TRBD2 NA TRBV6-5 TGTGCCAGCAGTTCCCAGGCGGGGGAGTACTTC CASSSQAGEYF
TRBJ2-7 NA NA TRBV6-1 TGTGCCAGCAGTGACTTAGAGGGCCACGAGCAGTACTTC CASSDLEGHEQYF
TRBJ2-3 NA many TRBV11-2 TGTGCCAGCAGCAACCGGGTGGGAAGCACAGATACGCAGTATTTT CASSNRVGSTDTQYF
TRBJ1-2 NA NA TRBV6-1 TGTGCCAGCAGAACGACAGGATACTATGGCTACACCTTC CASRTTGYYGYTF
TRBJ1-5 NA many TRBV19 TGTGCCAGTAGTAACAGGGATAGCAATCAGCCCCAGCATTTT CASSNRDSNQPQHF
TRBJ2-2 TRBD1 many TRBV11-2 TGTGCCAGCAGCTGGGACAGGGCGGCCGGGGAGCTGTTTTTT CASSWDRAAGELFF
TRBJ2-5 TRBD2 few TRBV20-1 TGCAGTGCGGGTTCTAGCGGGGCGCGGGAGACCCAGTACTTC CSAGSSGARETQYF
TRBJ1-1 NA many TRBV27 TGTGCCAGCAGTTGGCAGTTGGGTTCTGAAGCTTTCTTT CASSWQLGSEAFF